This T cell receptor beta chain is from a study of cytomegalovirus exposure and HLA in healthy donors. Study-wide results and caveats: It was found in a later analysis that first-cohort TCR clusters tended to co-occur in the 90 to 150 validation repertoires.

Data came from immunoSEQ multiplex PCR; TCRdb stores just in-frame clones and leaves some out. The sample shows over 120,000 clones, roughly 89% of them seen only once. On this clone: Its antigen is unknown.

Germline loops: CDR1 SGHNT, CDR2 YENEEA. Trimming took 4 bases from V and 2 from J; bases not matched to a gene: 3. CDR3 size: 15 residues. This sequence joins TRBV11-3 and TRBJ1-3; 9 bases line up with TRBD1. Source material: PBMCs. This TCR came from a woman aged 18-35 years in good health and CMV-seropositive. This chain's CDR3 is CASSSTGGPGNTIYF. CDR3 in DNA: TGTGCCAGCAGCTCAACAGGGGGCCCTGGAAACACCATATATTTT.